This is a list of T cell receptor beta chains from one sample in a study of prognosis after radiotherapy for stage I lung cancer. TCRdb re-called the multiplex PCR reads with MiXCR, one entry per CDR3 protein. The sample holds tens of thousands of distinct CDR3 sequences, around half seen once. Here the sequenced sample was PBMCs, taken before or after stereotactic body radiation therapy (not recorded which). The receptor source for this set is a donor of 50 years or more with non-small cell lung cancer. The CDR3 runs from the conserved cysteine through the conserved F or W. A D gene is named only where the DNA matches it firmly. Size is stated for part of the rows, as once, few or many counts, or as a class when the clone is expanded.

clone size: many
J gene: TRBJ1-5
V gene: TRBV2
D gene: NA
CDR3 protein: CASSDGSNFNQPQHF
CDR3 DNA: TGTGCCAGCAGTGATGGGTCGAACTTCAATCAGCCCCAGCATTTT

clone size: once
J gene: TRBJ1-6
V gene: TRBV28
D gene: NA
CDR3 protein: CASSYRVSYNSPLHF
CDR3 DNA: TGTGCCAGCAGTTACAGGGTGTCCTATAATTCACCCCTCCACTTT

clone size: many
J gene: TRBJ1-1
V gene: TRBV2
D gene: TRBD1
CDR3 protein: CASKGGRMNTEAFF
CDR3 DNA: TGTGCCAGCAAAGGGGGCCGGATGAACACTGAAGCTTTCTTT

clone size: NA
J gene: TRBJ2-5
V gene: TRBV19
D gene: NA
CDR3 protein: CASSIGGLQTQYF
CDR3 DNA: TGTGCCAGTAGTATAGGAGGGTTACAGACACAGTACTTC

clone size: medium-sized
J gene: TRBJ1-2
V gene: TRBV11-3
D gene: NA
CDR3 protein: CASSSLLGFGYTF
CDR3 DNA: TGTGCCAGCAGCTCCCTTTTGGGGTTTGGCTACACCTTC

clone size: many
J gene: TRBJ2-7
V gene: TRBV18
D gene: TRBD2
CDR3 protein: CASSPGTGLAGGGSYEQYF
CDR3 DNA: TGTGCCAGCTCACCAGGAACAGGACTAGCGGGTGGGGGCTCCTACGAGCAGTACTTC

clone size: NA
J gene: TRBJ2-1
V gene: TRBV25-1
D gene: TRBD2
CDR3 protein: CASSETSEVNEQFF
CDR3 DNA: TGTGCCAGCAGTGAGACTAGCGAAGTCAATGAGCAGTTCTTC

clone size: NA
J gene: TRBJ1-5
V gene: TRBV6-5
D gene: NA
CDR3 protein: CASGWVGRSNQPQHF
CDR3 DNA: TGTGCCAGCGGTTGGGTGGGAAGGAGCAATCAGCCCCAGCATTTT

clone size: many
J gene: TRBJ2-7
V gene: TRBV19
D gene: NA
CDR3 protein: CASSINIHSYEQYF
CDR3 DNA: TGTGCCAGTAGTATTAACATACACTCCTACGAGCAGTACTTC

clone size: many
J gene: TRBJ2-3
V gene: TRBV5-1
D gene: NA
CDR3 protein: CASSLGRSLRGDTQYF
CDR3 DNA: TGCGCCAGCAGCTTAGGACGGTCCTTGAGGGGAGATACGCAGTATTTT

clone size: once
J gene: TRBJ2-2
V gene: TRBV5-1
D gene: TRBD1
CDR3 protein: CASSSGQGISGELFF
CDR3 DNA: TGCGCCAGCAGCTCGGGACAGGGGATATCCGGGGAGCTGTTTTTT